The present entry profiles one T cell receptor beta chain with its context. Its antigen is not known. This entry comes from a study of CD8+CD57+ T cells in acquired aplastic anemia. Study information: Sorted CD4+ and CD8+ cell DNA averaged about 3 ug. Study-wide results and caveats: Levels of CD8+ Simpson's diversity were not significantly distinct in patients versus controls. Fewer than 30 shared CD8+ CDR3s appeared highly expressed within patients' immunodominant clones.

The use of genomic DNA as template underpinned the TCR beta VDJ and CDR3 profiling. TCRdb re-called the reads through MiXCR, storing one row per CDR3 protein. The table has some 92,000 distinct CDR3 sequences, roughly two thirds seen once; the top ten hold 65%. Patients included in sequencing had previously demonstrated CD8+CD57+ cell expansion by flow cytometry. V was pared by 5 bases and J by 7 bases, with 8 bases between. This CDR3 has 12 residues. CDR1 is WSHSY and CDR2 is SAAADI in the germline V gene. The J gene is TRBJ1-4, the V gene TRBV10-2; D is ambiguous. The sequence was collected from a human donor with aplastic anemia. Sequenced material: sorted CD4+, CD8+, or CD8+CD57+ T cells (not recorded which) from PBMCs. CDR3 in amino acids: CASSHIGEKLFF. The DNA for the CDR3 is TGCGCCAGCAGTCATATCGGTGAAAAACTGTTTTTT.